The 29 T cell receptor beta chains below come from one sample, sequenced in a study of PD-L1 blockade in urothelial cancer. Clones were read by immunoSEQ multiplex PCR, and TCRdb kept only the in-frame ones, dropping some. The sample includes roughly 42,000 clones, roughly nine tenths of them seen just once. The time point is: peripheral blood 6 weeks after treatment start. Sequences were derived from PBMCs, sampled around atezolizumab (anti-PD-L1) treatment. The receptors stem from a man aged 65 to 85 with urothelial cancer.

The genes are TRBV5-5 and TRBJ2-3; no reliable D call. V was trimmed by 1 base and J by 2 bases, leaving 8 bases between them. CDR1 is SGHKS and CDR2 is YYEKEE in the germline V gene (reference sequence). CDR3 length: 14 amino acids. CDR3 loop: CASSLNRVTDTQYF. The CDR3 nucleotides are TGTGCCAGCAGCTTGAATCGGGTCACAGATACGCAGTATTTT. Supplemented by reference TRBV5-5 and TRBJ2-3, the full variable domain reads DAGVTQSPTHLIKTRGQQVTLRCSPISGHKSVSWYQQVLGQGPQFIFQYYEKEERGRGNFPDRFSARQFPNYSSELNVNALLLGDSALYLCASSLNRVTDTQYFGPGTRLTVL.

This clone came up once. The chain recombines TRBV7-2 with TRBJ2-1; TRBD2 is a possible D gene (6 bases). V lost 0 bases and J lost 7, with 19 bases in between. Germline V gene sequence: CDR1 SGHTA, CDR2 FQGNSA. The CDR3 length is 17 residues. CDR3 bases: TGTGCCAGCAGCTTAGCAGGAGCGGGCCCAGACGGTAATGAGCAGTTCTTC. Protein product: CASSLAGAGPDGNEQFF.

V gene TRBV19 combines with J gene TRBJ2-3, with 9 positions matching TRBD1. Trimming took 6 bases from V and 1 from J; bases not matched to a gene: 5. Germline assignment: CDR1 LNHDA and CDR2 SQIVND (reference sequence). This CDR3 is 15 amino acids long. This CDR3 is CASRDRGAGTDTQYF. DNA of the CDR3: TGTGCCAGTAGGGACAGGGGTGCCGGCACAGATACGCAGTATTTT.

The CDR3 region has the DNA TGCGCCAGCAGCTTGGCCGAGACTAGCGGGAGGACGAGCTCCTACAATGAGCAGTTCTTC. Translation gives CASSLAETSGRTSSYNEQFF. V and J are TRBV5-1 and TRBJ2-1, with TRBD2 matching 13 bases. Germline loops: CDR1 SGHRS, CDR2 YFSETQ. This CDR3 comprises 20 residues. Unmatched junction bases numbered 9, after V lost 0 bases and J lost 0 bases.

This clone was seen just once. CDR3 coding DNA: TGTGCCGCTACCTCGGGGGGCGGCTCCTACGAGCAGTACTTC. Encoded protein: CAATSGGGSYEQYF. The chain links TRBV6-1 to TRBJ2-7, with TRBD2 as a possible D gene (7 bases). In germline, CDR1 is MNHNS, CDR2 SASEGT. The CDR3 runs to 14 residues. V lost 11 bases and J 0 bases, leaving 17 bases between the germline ends.

This rearrangement joins TRBV30 to TRBJ2-1, with D maybe TRBD2 (6 bases). This CDR3 is 14 amino acids long. From germline, CDR1 is GTSNPN and CDR2 SVGIG (reference sequence). The germline V and J ends were trimmed by 3 bases and 6 bases, with 15 bases remaining between them. The CDR3 DNA is TGTGCCTGGAGCTGGGGAGGATTACGCAATGAGCAGTTCTTC. Residues: CAWSWGGLRNEQFF. The whole variable domain, remainder taken from reference TRBV30 and TRBJ2-1, is SQTIHQWPATLVQPVGSPLSLECTVEGTSNPNLYWYRQAAGRGLQLLFYSVGIGQISSEVPQNLSASRPQDRQFILSSKKLLLSDSGFYLCAWSWGGLRNEQFFGPGTRLTVL.

The chain couples TRBV9 to TRBJ2-5; 10 bases are shared with TRBD2. This CDR3 spans 15 amino acids. The V gene's germline CDR1 is SGDLS and CDR2 YYNGEE. The V and J ends lost 0 bases and 2 bases, in that order; junction bases with no gene match: 1. CDR3 amino acids: CASSVALAGQETQYF. CDR3 DNA: TGTGCCAGCAGCGTAGCACTAGCGGGGCAAGAGACCCAGTACTTC.

V usage is TRBV6-6 and J usage is TRBJ1-1; D gene ambiguous. This CDR3 is 13 amino acids long. The germline V and J ends were trimmed by 2 bases and 4 bases, with 8 bases remaining between them. Germline values: CDR1 MNHNY, CDR2 SVGAGI (reference sequence). The CDR3 sequence is CASSYLRGTEAFF. The DNA for the CDR3 is TGTGCCAGCAGTTACCTCCGGGGCACTGAAGCTTTCTTT.

This chain uses TRBV27 with TRBJ2-5, with a possible D match to TRBD1 (6 bases). Germline V gene sequence: CDR1 MNHEY, CDR2 SMNVEV (reference sequence). The CDR3 has 15 residues. Trimming took 7 bases from V and 5 from J, leaving 20 bases between them. The CDR3 spells CASKKGVSAWETQYF. The CDR3 bases are TGTGCCAGCAAGAAGGGGGTATCAGCTTGGGAGACCCAGTACTTC.

The CDR3 region is CASSEPRGPYNEQFF. In DNA, the CDR3 is TGCGCCAGCAGTGAGCCGAGAGGCCCTTACAATGAGCAGTTCTTC. The rearrangement uses TRBV10-2 and TRBJ2-1, with D unclear. V dropped 2 bases and J dropped 4 bases, with 12 bases sitting between them. The CDR3 totals 15 residues. Germline V gives CDR1 WSHSY, CDR2 SAAADI.

The chain carries TRBV6-5 and TRBJ1-4; D ambiguous. Germline V gives CDR1 MNHEY, CDR2 SVGAGI. The CDR3 is made up of 15 amino acids. V was pared by 0 bases and J by 5 bases, with 10 bases between. This CDR3 reads CASSYSGGRNEKLFF. CDR3 DNA: TGTGCCAGCAGTTACTCGGGAGGGAGAAATGAAAAACTGTTTTTT.

The rearrangement uses TRBV5-1 and TRBJ2-7; 12 bases line up with TRBD2. From germline, CDR1 is SGHRS and CDR2 YFSETQ. J lost 6 bases, V lost 0 bases, and 10 bases had no gene match. This CDR3 region has 17 residues. The CDR3 DNA reads TGCGCCAGCAGCTTGGGGGGGCAGCTGACTAGCGGGAGCGAGCAGTACTTC. This translates into CASSLGGQLTSGSEQYF.

This chain joins TRBV27 and TRBJ2-1; 8 bases align to TRBD1. There are 19 residues in the CDR3. V gave up 7 bases and J gave up 4 bases; unmatched junction bases: 21. Germline V gene lookup returns CDR1 MNHEY and CDR2 SMNVEV (reference sequence). The DNA for the CDR3 is TGTGCCAGCACCCCGGACAGGGAACACAAACCTGCAAAGTACAATGAGCAGTTCTTC. It codes for CASTPDREHKPAKYNEQFF.

The genes are TRBV28 and TRBJ1-5, with 8 bases matching TRBD1. Germline trimming cut 7 bases from V and 6 bases from J; bases unmatched to any gene: 5. Germline V CDR1 and CDR2: MDHEN, SYDVKM. There are 13 residues in the CDR3. CDR3 nucleotide sequence: TGTGCCAGCACCTTGACAGGGGTTCAGCCCCAGCATTTT. Translation: CASTLTGVQPQHF.

The chain uses TRBV5-1 and TRBJ2-1; 7 positions match TRBD2. Germline V gives CDR1 SGHRS, CDR2 YFSETQ. The J segment lost 4 bases and the V segment lost 4 bases, leaving 8 bases of the junction unmatched. The CDR3 covers 15 residues. CDR3 residues: CASSLSGTEYNEQFF. The CDR3 bases are TGCGCCAGCAGCCTGAGCGGGACGGAGTACAATGAGCAGTTCTTC.

The CDR3 loop is CASSPGMGGNYGYTF. DNA for the CDR3: TGTGCCAGCAGCCCTGGCATGGGCGGGAACTATGGCTACACCTTC. The chain uses TRBV5-4 and TRBJ1-2, with D unclear. This CDR3 has 15 residues. Germline V lookup: CDR1 SGHNT, CDR2 YYREEE (reference sequence). Trimming cost V 4 bases and J 2 bases, with 15 bases left between them.

The chain is built from TRBV27 and TRBJ2-5; D uncertain. Trimming took off 6 bases at V and 5 bases at J, with 7 bases between the two ends. Germline lookup yields CDR1 MNHEY and CDR2 SMNVEV (reference sequence). The CDR3 runs to 11 residues. CDR3 residues: CASSLGETQYF. The CDR3 DNA sequence: TGTGCCAGCAGCCTCGGGGAGACCCAGTACTTC.

The CDR3: CASSLRGTGGPREQFF. In nucleotides, the CDR3 is TGCGCCAGCAGCTTGCGGGGTACGGGAGGGCCCCGTGAGCAGTTCTTC. The chain couples TRBV5-1 to TRBJ2-1, with 8 positions matching TRBD2. CDR3 length: 16 amino acids. CDR1 SGHRS and CDR2 YFSETQ come from the germline V gene. Trimming at V came to 1 base and at J to 9 bases, leaving 12 bases not matched to a gene.

This clone was seen only once. The rearrangement links TRBV9 to TRBJ2-7; possible D gene TRBD1, 5 bases. V dropped 0 bases and J dropped 5 bases, with 18 bases sitting between them. This CDR3 has 16 amino acids. Germline V gene sequence: CDR1 SGDLS, CDR2 YYNGEE. CDR3: CASSVDASGSPNEQYF. In DNA, the CDR3 is TGTGCCAGCAGCGTAGATGCCTCAGGGTCGCCTAACGAGCAGTACTTC.

In its sample, this clone was seen once. This chain links TRBV5-4 with TRBJ2-6, with 7 nucleotides matching TRBD1. J was trimmed by 2 bases and V by 1 base; bases with no gene match: 6. This CDR3 comprises 17 residues. Per the germline V gene, CDR1 is SGHNT and CDR2 is YYREEE (reference sequence). The CDR3 protein is CASSLKGASAGANVLTF. CDR3 sequence (DNA): TGTGCCAGCAGCTTGAAGGGGGCGAGCGCTGGGGCCAACGTCCTGACTTTC.

This chain uses TRBV7-8 with TRBJ2-3, with 8 bases lining up with TRBD2. Germline trimming cut 5 bases from V and 4 bases from J; bases unmatched to any gene: 8. The CDR3 is 15 amino acids. The germline V gene encodes CDR1 SGHVS and CDR2 FQNEAQ. The CDR3 DNA sequence: TGTGCCAGCAGCCTAAAGCGGGAGCCAGCAGATACGCAGTATTTT. It translates to CASSLKREPADTQYF. Full variable domain (outside the CDR3, taken from reference TRBV7-8 and TRBJ2-3): GAGVSQSPRYKVAKRGQDVALRCDPISGHVSLFWYQQALGQGPEFLTYFQNEAQLDKSGLPSDRFFAERPEGSVSTLKIQRTQQEDSAVYLCASSLKREPADTQYFGPGTRLTVL.

The chain has TRBV5-6 and TRBJ1-6, with 8 bases aligning to TRBD1. Per germline, CDR1 SGHDT and CDR2 YYEEEE. V dropped 2 bases and J dropped 10; count of bases not matched to a gene: 5. The CDR3 covers 14 residues. In DNA, the CDR3 is TGTGCCAGCAGCTTCAGGGGGCAAGGATCACCCCTCCACTTT. Its translation: CASSFRGQGSPLHF.

This clone was seen a few times. V gene TRBV14 combines with J gene TRBJ2-1, with D perhaps matching TRBD2 (5 bases). The V end was cut by 0 bases, the J end by 9 bases, with 12 bases between. Germline V gives CDR1 SGHDN, CDR2 FVKESK. This CDR3 has 14 residues. CDR3 residues: CASSQDRGVSEQFF. CDR3 coding DNA: TGTGCCAGCAGCCAAGATCGGGGTGTGAGTGAGCAGTTCTTC.

V and J are TRBV25-1 and TRBJ2-6; no definite D call. Germline V CDR1 and CDR2: MGHDK, SYGVNS. CDR3 length: 15 residues. V lost 5 bases, J lost 1 base, and 9 bases lay in between. The chain's CDR3 is CASSFRQSGANVLTF. In DNA, the CDR3 is TGTGCCAGCAGTTTCCGCCAGTCTGGGGCCAACGTCCTGACTTTC.

This clone has only one observation. V is TRBV7-2 and J is TRBJ2-5, with unresolved D. Trimming left V 0 bases short and J 4 bases short, with 6 bases between. Per germline, CDR1 SGHTA and CDR2 FQGNSA. The CDR3 is 13 residues long. Written as DNA, the CDR3 is TGTGCCAGCAGCTTAGCGATTAGAGAGACCCAGTACTTC. Its translation is CASSLAIRETQYF.

The V and J genes are TRBV10-3 and TRBJ2-5, with TRBD1 identical over 8 bases. J gave up 1 base and V 6 bases, and 10 bases lay outside the gene matches. Germline V gene sequence: CDR1 ENHRY, CDR2 SYGVKD. This CDR3 comprises 16 residues. The CDR3 loop is CAIRPNPGQGQETQYF. CDR3 DNA sequence: TGTGCCATCAGACCAAACCCCGGACAGGGCCAAGAGACCCAGTACTTC.

J is TRBJ2-1 and V is TRBV18, with TRBD1 as a possible D gene (6 bases). The V gene lost 2 bases and the J gene lost 0 bases, with 14 bases spanning the gap. Germline CDR1 and CDR2: KGHSH and LQKENI. This CDR3 has 17 amino acids. CDR3 protein: CASSPTGLGSSYNEQFF. CDR3 in DNA: TGTGCCAGCTCACCAACAGGGTTGGGGAGCTCCTACAATGAGCAGTTCTTC. Using reference TRBV18 and TRBJ2-1 for the parts outside the CDR3, the full variable domain is NAGVMQNPRHLVRRRGQEARLRCSPMKGHSHVYWYRQLPEEGLKFMVYLQKENIIDESGMPKERFSAEFPKEGPSILRIQQVVRGDSAAYFCASSPTGLGSSYNEQFFGPGTRLTVL.

This chain uses TRBV11-2 with TRBJ2-5, with D maybe TRBD2 (6 bases). The CDR3 extends over 13 amino acids. V dropped 7 bases and J dropped 1 base, with 10 bases sitting between them. In germline, CDR1 is SGHAT, CDR2 FQNNGV. CDR3 amino acids: CASTLLAQETQYF. The CDR3, as DNA: TGTGCCAGCACCCTACTAGCCCAAGAGACCCAGTACTTC.

The rearrangement joins TRBV9 to TRBJ1-4; 8 bases are a match to TRBD1. The CDR3 totals 15 residues. CDR1 is SGDLS and CDR2 is YYNGEE in the germline V gene. The V gene end was trimmed by 3 bases and the J gene end by 2 bases; junction bases not matched to a gene: 3. In DNA form, the CDR3 reads TGTGCCAGCAGCGGGACAGGGACTACTAATGAAAAACTGTTTTTT. It encodes CASSGTGTTNEKLFF.